Here is one TCR beta chain with its context. Its target antigen remains unknown. There are no base qualities to consult, and no much larger clone falls within one base. This record belongs to a study of blood T cell repertoires in COVID-19 (dated by TCRdb to the early 2020s). For context, the study as a whole: Samples covering the acute and convalescent phases of COVID-19 were provided by collaborators in the United States, Italy and Spain. The material from the prospective study consisted of cDNA or gDNA derived from T cells, B-cell-depleted T cells, or PBMCs. Deeply sampled blood TCRbeta repertoires from subjects exposed to, actively infected with, or recovered from COVID-19 were included in the dataset. The repertoires were made available in a free public database intended to serve as a resource for research on the immune response to SARS-CoV-2. The samples were drawn from two sources: the first 160 participants of the ongoing ImmuneRACE study, and 950 to 1,500 subjects contributed by 6 global collaborators. The sample metadata nearly always contained a de-identified subject ID, COVID-19 status, age in years and sex. Where available, HLA class I and class II types were obtained from metadata supplied by the sample provider rather than from assay-based typing. Broad study findings and their caveats: The amount of clinical and demographic metadata varied by source and participant and was provided uncurated.

Collaborating institutions collected whole blood in K2EDTA tubes following their own protocols. For TCRbeta analysis, collaborators shipped samples as frozen whole blood, isolated PBMCs, or DNA extracted from either of those sample types. The immunoSEQ Assay, a bias-controlled multiplex PCR, was used to amplify TCRbeta CDR3 regions from genomic DNA. The authors' analysis ran thus. Nucleated cell counts per sample were estimated from amplification of reference gene primers within the assay. To quantify the absolute abundance of each unique TCRbeta CDR3 rearrangement, sequence reads were collapsed and filtered. For each sample, productive Simpson clonality was calculated by taking the square root of Simpson's diversity index across productive rearrangements. What TCRdb holds here is the immuneACCESS table cut down to in-frame rearrangements. Part of the clones is not present; checked against another copy, under half of the missing clones reflect an unresolved V gene, and the others are unexplained. The DNA gave D and trimming, while V, J and clone size come from that table. The sample records under 250,000 clones, roughly 78% of which are singletons. The ten largest make up approximately 12% of the sample.

Inclusive of the bounding cysteine and phenylalanine, the CDR3 is 15 residues long. Only the CDR3 DNA is retained, 45 bases long and in frame from the first base. V ends up 4 bases short and J 0 bases short, with an unmatched junction base count of 4. The germline V gene provides CDR1 SGHDN and CDR2 FVKESK. Sequencing was carried out using peripheral blood. The clonotype comes from a middle-aged woman with acute or convalescent COVID-19. The chain joins TRBV14 to TRBJ2-7; 9 central nucleotides agree with TRBD2. The CDR3 protein sequence reads: CASSPLAGNSYEQYF. The nucleotides are TGTGCCAGCAGCCCACTAGCGGGCAACTCCTACGAGCAGTACTTC.